These 30 T cell receptor beta chains share one sample of origin, sequenced in a study of CD8 T cells in ankylosing spondylitis. Using its own MiXCR run on the 5' RACE reads, TCRdb lists one record per CDR3 protein. The sample consists of about 160,000 distinct CDR3 sequences, approximately 9.9% of them appearing once. Sequencing was carried out using blood, either unsorted or a sorted T cell fraction (not recorded which). The receptors shown here come from a female donor with ankylosing spondylitis or in good health (not recorded which).

This clonotype showed up many times. The V and J genes are TRBV4-3 and TRBJ2-1; D possibly corresponds to TRBD2 (5 bases). Trimming stripped 0 bases from V and 2 bases from J, with 14 bases between. Looked up from germline, CDR1 is LGHNA and CDR2 is YSLEER. This CDR3 contains 17 residues. This chain's CDR3 is CASSQDGSGIPYNEQFF. The DNA of the CDR3 is TGCGCCAGCAGCCAAGATGGGAGCGGAATCCCCTACAATGAGCAGTTCTTC.

The chain recombines TRBV15 with TRBJ1-5, with a tentative D call TRBD1 (6 bases). Per germline, CDR1 LNHNV and CDR2 YYDKDF (reference sequence). With 8 bases removed from V and 4 bases from J, the gap between germline ends came to 15 bases. The CDR3 loop spans 14 amino acids. The CDR3 spells CATRGGLENQPQHF. The CDR3 region has the DNA TGTGCCACCCGAGGGGGACTGGAGAATCAGCCCCAGCATTTT.

This clonotype occurred a few times. The chain uses TRBV5-5 and TRBJ2-7, with D hard to call. Looked up from germline, CDR1 is SGHKS and CDR2 is YYEKEE (reference sequence). CDR3 size: 13 residues. Trimming stripped 2 bases from V and 3 bases from J, with 9 bases between. The CDR3 bases are TGTGCCAGCAGCTTAGAATTCTTCTACGAGCAGTACTTC. Encoded protein: CASSLEFFYEQYF.

This clonotype has a handful of counts. The gene calls are TRBV5-1 and TRBJ2-3; a possible D gene is TRBD2 (6 bases). Trimming pared 2 bases from V and 0 bases from J, leaving 13 bases between. Germline V gene data show CDR1 as SGHRS and CDR2 as YFSETQ. The CDR3 spans 16 residues. CDR3 DNA sequence: TGCGCCAGCAGCTTTAGCGGAGGTTCTAGCACAGATACGCAGTATTTT. Its protein product is CASSFSGGSSTDTQYF.

The table lists this clonotype with a few counts. The chain is built from TRBV6-1 and TRBJ1-6; the D gene is possibly TRBD1 (6 bases). Germline CDR1 reads MNHNS; CDR2 reads SASEGT. Deletions cut 1 base from V and 4 bases from J, with 14 bases between. The CDR3 spans 17 residues. The CDR3 protein is CASSEDVPGAYNSPLHF. CDR3 bases: TGTGCCAGCAGTGAAGACGTGCCAGGGGCTTATAATTCACCCCTCCACTTT.

This clonotype was counted ten times or more. The chain is built from TRBV28 and TRBJ2-1; possible D gene TRBD1, 6 bases. The V end was cut by 2 bases, the J end by 15 bases, with 20 bases between. Germline V CDR1 and CDR2: MDHEN, SYDVKM. The CDR3 is 14 amino acids. CDR3 region: CASSLVVQGSTLFF. The CDR3 DNA is TGTGCCAGCAGTTTAGTTGTTCAGGGGTCGACTTTGTTCTTC. Drawing the rest from reference TRBV28 and TRBJ2-1, the complete variable domain is DVKVTQSSRYLVKRTGEKVFLECVQDMDHENMFWYRQDPGLGLRLIYFSYDVKMKEKGDIPEGYSVSREKKERFSLILESASTNQTSMYLCASSLVVQGSTLFFGPGTRLTVL.

The CDR3 nucleotides read TGCGCCAGCAGTGTAGGTGGGGGCATACCCATCTACGAGCAGTACTTC. Translating gives CASSVGGGIPIYEQYF. This chain links TRBV10-2 with TRBJ2-7, with D possibly matching TRBD1 (6 bases). Trimming pared 4 bases from V and 3 bases from J, leaving 19 bases between. Per germline, CDR1 WSHSY and CDR2 SAAADI. The CDR3 runs 16 residues.

The CDR3 DNA sequence: TGTGCCAGCAGTTTATCCCCGATCCCCAACACTGAAGCTTTCTTT. Amino acid sequence: CASSLSPIPNTEAFF. The chain employs TRBV12-3 or TRBV12-4 and TRBJ1-1; D ambiguous. CDR3 size: 15 residues. With 2 bases removed from V and 2 bases from J, the gap between germline ends came to 12 bases.

The V and J genes are TRBV4-1 and TRBJ2-1, with 15 positions matching TRBD2. Germline V gene lookup returns CDR1 MGHRA and CDR2 YSYEKL. V lost 0 bases to trimming and J lost 10 bases; unmatched junction nucleotides: 1. The CDR3 spans 15 residues. Written as DNA, the CDR3 is TGCGCCAGCAGCCAAGAAGGGACTAGCGGGAGGGAGCAGTTCTTC. It is translated as CASSQEGTSGREQFF.

CDR3 nucleotides: TGCAGTGCTAAGGACACGGGTGAGCAGTTCTTC. It yields the protein CSAKDTGEQFF. The V call is TRBV20-1, the J call TRBJ2-1; maybe TRBD1 (5 bases). The germline gives CDR1 DFQATT, CDR2 SNEGSKA (reference sequence). V gave up 4 bases and J gave up 9 bases, with 10 bases separating them. The CDR3 consists of 11 residues.

V usage is TRBV2 and J usage is TRBJ1-1, with TRBD1 as a possible D gene (5 bases). V was trimmed by 6 bases and J by 3 bases, leaving 20 bases between them. The CDR3 has 16 residues. CDR1 is SNHLY, CDR2 FYNNEI, per germline. CDR3 residues: CASRYHPETAYTEAFF. The CDR3 bases are TGTGCCAGCAGATACCACCCTGAGACAGCCTACACTGAAGCTTTCTTT. The full variable domain, completed using reference TRBV2 and TRBJ1-1, is EPEVTQTPSHQVTQMGQEVILRCVPISNHLYFYWYRQILGQKVEFLVSFYNNEISEKSEIFDDQFSVERPDGSNFTLKIRSTKLEDSAMYFCASRYHPETAYTEAFFGQGTRLTVV.

There are many counts of this clonotype. V is TRBV4-3 and J is TRBJ1-1; D perhaps matches TRBD1 (5 bases). The CDR3 covers 13 residues. Germline loops: CDR1 LGHNA, CDR2 YSLEER. Trimming took 3 bases from V and 2 from J, leaving 7 bases between them. The CDR3 bases are TGCGCCAGCAGCCATGGGGGAAACACTGAAGCTTTCTTT. It translates to CASSHGGNTEAFF.

A few counts support this clonotype. The V and J genes are TRBV5-6 and TRBJ1-1; possible D gene TRBD1, 6 bases. There are 15 residues in the CDR3. Trimming took off 4 bases at V and 0 bases at J, with 13 bases between the two ends. CDR1 is SGHDT, CDR2 YYEEEE, per germline. The CDR3 reads CASSPERGVNTEAFF. CDR3 in DNA: TGTGCCAGCAGCCCGGAGAGGGGGGTGAACACTGAAGCTTTCTTT.

This clonotype appeared many times. The chain has TRBV7-9 and TRBJ2-1, with a possible D match to TRBD1 (5 bases). The length of the CDR3 is 13 residues. CDR1 is SEHNR, CDR2 FQNEAQ, per germline (reference sequence). With 4 bases removed from V and 3 bases from J, the gap between germline ends came to 7 bases. This chain's CDR3 is CASSSQGYNEQFF. The CDR3 DNA sequence: TGTGCCAGCAGCTCCCAGGGCTACAATGAGCAGTTCTTC.

This clonotype came up many times. V is TRBV15 and J is TRBJ2-7; D not resolved. The CDR3 length is 13 residues. Trimming stripped 1 base from V and 11 bases from J, with 15 bases between. The V gene's germline CDR1 is LNHNV and CDR2 YYDKDF (reference sequence). The CDR3 DNA reads TGTGCCACCAGCAGAGGGGGAACCCGGCGAGAGTACTTC. Encoded protein: CATSRGGTRREYF.

A note on this clonotype: A much larger clone lies a single base off, so this may be a read error. This rearrangement joins TRBV13 to TRBJ2-5, with TRBD1 as a possible D gene (5 bases). The V gene's germline CDR1 is PRHDT and CDR2 FYEKMQ (reference sequence). Trimming took off 3 bases at V and 1 base at J, with 6 bases between the two ends. The CDR3 has 13 residues. CDR3 amino acids: CASSFRVQETQYF. The CDR3 nucleotides read TGTGCCAGCAGCTTCAGGGTCCAAGAGACCCAGTACTTC.

This clonotype was detected a few times. The V and J genes are TRBV10-2 and TRBJ2-7; the D is unclear. The length of the CDR3 is 10 residues. V lost 8 bases and J 6 bases, leaving 8 bases between the germline ends. Germline CDR1 WSHSY, CDR2 SAAADI. This CDR3 is CASYFGEQYF. The CDR3, as DNA: TGCGCCAGCTACTTTGGCGAGCAGTACTTC.

This clonotype came up a few times. The chain uses TRBV9 and TRBJ1-4; perhaps TRBD1 as D (5 bases). The CDR3 contains 14 residues. The V end was cut by 5 bases, the J end by 4 bases, with 12 bases between. Germline CDR1 and CDR2: SGDLS and YYNGEE. The chain's CDR3 is CASSLQGGNEKLFF. The CDR3 coding sequence is TGTGCCAGCAGTCTCCAGGGCGGTAATGAAAAACTGTTTTTT.

The table lists this clonotype with a few counts. This chain joins TRBV10-3 and TRBJ1-3; unclear D gene. Germline loops: CDR1 ENHRY, CDR2 SYGVKD. The CDR3 is made up of 15 amino acids. Trimming cost V 6 bases and J 1 base, with 13 bases left between them. The CDR3 spells CAIRGETLSGNTIYF. The CDR3 DNA is TGTGCCATCAGGGGTGAAACCCTTTCTGGAAACACCATATATTTT.

This chain joins TRBV19 and TRBJ2-3; TRBD2 agrees at 9 bases. The ends lost 3 bases at V and 2 bases at J; junction bases unmatched: 6. CDR3 length equals 16 residues. Germline V gives CDR1 LNHDA, CDR2 SQIVND (reference sequence). CDR3 sequence reads: CASSIGASGATDTQYF. CDR3 sequence (DNA): TGTGCCAGTAGTATCGGGGCTAGCGGGGCCACAGATACGCAGTATTTT. Supplemented by reference TRBV19 and TRBJ2-3, the full variable domain reads DGGITQSPKYLFRKEGQNVTLSCEQNLNHDAMYWYRQDPGQGLRLIYYSQIVNDFQKGDIAEGYSVSREKKESFPLTVTSAQKNPTAFYLCASSIGASGATDTQYFGPGTRLTVL.

A note on this clonotype: At one end the junction does not follow the germline gene, possibly because of a read error. The rearrangement links TRBV9 to TRBJ2-7; 9 bases line up with TRBD2. The CDR3 spans 15 residues. Germline lookup yields CDR1 SGDLS and CDR2 YYNGEE. CDR3 DNA: TGTGCCAGCAGGGTAGAGGTAGCGGGAGTTTCTGAGCAGTACTTC. Amino acids: CASRVEVAGVSEQYF.

The CDR3 sequence is CASSFDRSDEQFF. CDR3 nucleotide sequence: TGCGCCAGCAGCTTTGACAGGTCTGATGAGCAGTTCTTC. The chain couples TRBV5-1 to TRBJ2-1, with TRBD1 as a possible D gene (6 bases). This CDR3 region has 13 residues. The ends were cut back, 2 bases at V and 8 bases at J, with 11 bases in the middle. The V gene's germline CDR1 is SGHRS and CDR2 YFSETQ.

There are a few counts of this clonotype. CDR3 protein: CASSLAGVYEQYF. DNA of the CDR3: TGTGCCAGCAGCTTGGCCGGGGTATACGAGCAGTACTTC. The J gene is TRBJ2-7, the V gene TRBV5-5, with a tentative D call TRBD2 (5 bases). Germline V lookup: CDR1 SGHKS, CDR2 YYEKEE (reference sequence). Between the trimmed V and J ends, which lost 0 bases and 4 bases, there was a span of 8 bases. The CDR3 contains 13 residues. Looking up the rest from reference TRBV5-5 and TRBJ2-7 gives the full variable domain: DAGVTQSPTHLIKTRGQQVTLRCSPISGHKSVSWYQQVLGQGPQFIFQYYEKEERGRGNFPDRFSARQFPNYSSELNVNALLLGDSALYLCASSLAGVYEQYFGPGTRLTVT.

This clonotype was counted between two and nine times. V gene TRBV27 combines with J gene TRBJ1-6; TRBD1 matches at 8 bases. V gave up 10 bases and J gave up 7 bases; unmatched junction bases: 6. The length of the CDR3 is 13 residues. Germline V gene lookup returns CDR1 MNHEY and CDR2 SMNVEV (reference sequence). The CDR3 region is CATRTGYNSPLHF. For the CDR3, the DNA is TGTGCCACCAGGACAGGGTACAATTCACCCCTCCACTTT.

This clonotype was recorded a few times. The chain combines TRBV5-6 with TRBJ1-2, with D maybe TRBD1 (6 bases). V shed 1 base and J shed 4 bases, with 14 bases lying between them. Germline V CDR1 and CDR2: SGHDT, YYEEEE. The CDR3 has 15 residues. The CDR3 protein is CASSLWGGHSYGYTF. The CDR3 bases are TGTGCCAGCAGCTTGTGGGGGGGCCACAGCTATGGCTACACCTTC.

The chain combines TRBV28 with TRBJ1-1; tentatively, D is TRBD1 (5 bases). Trimming took off 5 bases at V and 7 bases at J, with 23 bases between the two ends. The CDR3 runs to 16 residues. Germline CDR1 reads MDHEN; CDR2 reads SYDVKM. Written as DNA, the CDR3 is TGTGCCAGCAGTATTTTGAGGGTGGGGGACTTTTATGAAGCTTTCTTT. It specifies CASSILRVGDFYEAFF.

The chain couples TRBV2 to TRBJ2-7; 9 nucleotides line up with TRBD1. Trimming at V came to 6 bases and at J to 7 bases, leaving 7 bases not matched to a gene. CDR1 is SNHLY, CDR2 FYNNEI, per germline. The CDR3 covers 13 residues. CDR3 sequence reads: CASRAGTGSEQYF. CDR3 bases: TGTGCCAGCAGGGCCGGGACAGGGTCAGAGCAGTACTTC.

This chain uses TRBV11-1 with TRBJ1-1; D remains ambiguous. This CDR3 region has 14 residues. The V and J ends lost 3 bases and 1 base respectively, with 9 bases between them. The germline CDR1 and CDR2 sequences are SGHAT and FQDESV (reference sequence). This chain's CDR3 is CASSFPRPNTEAFF. DNA for the CDR3: TGTGCCAGCAGCTTCCCAAGACCGAACACTGAAGCTTTCTTT.

This clonotype showed up many times. The rearrangement links TRBV30 to TRBJ2-3; TRBD2 matches 7 bases. The CDR3 loop spans 14 amino acids. After removal of 1 base from V and 1 base from J, the junction contained 2 bases not matched to a gene. The germline CDR1 and CDR2 sequences are GTSNPN and SVGIG (reference sequence). CDR3 nucleotides: TGTGCCTGGAGTGGGGGGGGACGCACAGATACGCAGTATTTT. Its protein product is CAWSGGGRTDTQYF.

This sequence joins TRBV5-6 and TRBJ1-4; TRBD1 aligns across 7 bases. J lost 5 bases, V lost 7 bases, and 14 bases had no gene match. CDR3 length: 16 amino acids. Germline lookup yields CDR1 SGHDT and CDR2 YYEEEE. The CDR3 nucleotides read TGTGCCAGCTCCGAAGGGGGCCTCTTTTCCAATGAAAAACTGTTTTTT. The encoded protein is CASSEGGLFSNEKLFF.